This record concerns one TCR beta chain sequence. These data originate in a study of blood T cell repertoires in COVID-19. Repertoires were generated with immunoSEQ multiplex PCR, while TCRdb's copy carries only in-frame clones and drops some. The sample holds more than 55,000 clones; approximately 73% are singletons and the top ten take about 6.4%. This receptor was identified in a woman aged 45-60 years with active or convalescent COVID-19. Source material: peripheral blood.

The CDR3 bases are TGCACCAGCAGCCTTGGGCGGGAGGGGAATGAGCAGTTCTTC. It specifies CTSSLGREGNEQFF. The V call is TRBV1, the J call TRBJ2-1; TRBD2, the D gene given by the table, was not confirmed from the DNA. TRBV1 is noted as a pseudogene. The CDR3 sequence is 14 residues long.